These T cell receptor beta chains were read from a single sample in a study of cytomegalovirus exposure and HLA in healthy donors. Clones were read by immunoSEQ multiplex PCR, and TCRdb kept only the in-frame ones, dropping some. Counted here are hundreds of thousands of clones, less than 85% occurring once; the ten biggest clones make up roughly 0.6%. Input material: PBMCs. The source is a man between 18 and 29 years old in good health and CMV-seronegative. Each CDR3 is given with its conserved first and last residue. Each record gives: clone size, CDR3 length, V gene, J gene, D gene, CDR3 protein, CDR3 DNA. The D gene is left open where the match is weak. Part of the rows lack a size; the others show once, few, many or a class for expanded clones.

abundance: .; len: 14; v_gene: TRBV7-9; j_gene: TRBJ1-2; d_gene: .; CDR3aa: CASGAMGASYGYTF; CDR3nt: TGTGCCAGCGGTGCAATGGGGGCAAGCTATGGCTACACCTTC
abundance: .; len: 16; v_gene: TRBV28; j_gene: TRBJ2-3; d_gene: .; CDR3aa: CASSSPGSTSTDTQYF; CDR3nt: TGTGCCAGCAGTTCTCCGGGGTCCACTAGCACAGATACGCAGTATTTT
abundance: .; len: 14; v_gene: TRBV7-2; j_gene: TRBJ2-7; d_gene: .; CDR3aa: CASSLEASAYEQYF; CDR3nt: TGTGCCAGCAGCTTAGAAGCGTCGGCCTACGAGCAGTACTTC
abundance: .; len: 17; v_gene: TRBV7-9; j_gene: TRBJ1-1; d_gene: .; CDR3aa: CSSRQTQGGGGNTEAFF; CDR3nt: TGTTCCAGCAGACAAACCCAAGGGGGAGGGGGAAACACTGAAGCTTTCTTT
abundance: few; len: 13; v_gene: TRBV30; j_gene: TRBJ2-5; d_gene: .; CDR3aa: CAWSVGGRETQYF; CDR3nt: TGTGCCTGGAGTGTAGGCGGGCGCGAGACCCAGTACTTC
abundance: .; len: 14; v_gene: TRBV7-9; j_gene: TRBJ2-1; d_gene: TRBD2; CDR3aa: CATGGTASYNEQFF; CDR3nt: TGTGCCACCGGGGGGACGGCTTCCTACAATGAGCAGTTCTTC
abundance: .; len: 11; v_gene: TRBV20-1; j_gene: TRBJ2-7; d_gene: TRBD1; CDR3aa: CSAGQSYEQYF; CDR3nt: TGCAGTGCGGGACAGTCTTACGAGCAGTACTTC
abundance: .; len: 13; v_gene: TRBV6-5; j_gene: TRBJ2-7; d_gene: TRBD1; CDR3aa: CASSRRGQVEQYF; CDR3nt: TGTGCCAGCAGTCGCCGGGGACAGGTCGAGCAGTACTTC
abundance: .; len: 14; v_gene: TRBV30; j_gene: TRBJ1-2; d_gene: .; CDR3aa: CAWSRKEGRYGYTF; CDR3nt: TGTGCCTGGAGTCGGAAGGAGGGAAGGTATGGCTACACCTTC
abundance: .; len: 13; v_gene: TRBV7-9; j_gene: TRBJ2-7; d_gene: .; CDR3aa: CASTTAGAHEQYF; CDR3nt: TGTGCCAGCACCACGGCTGGGGCACACGAGCAGTACTTC
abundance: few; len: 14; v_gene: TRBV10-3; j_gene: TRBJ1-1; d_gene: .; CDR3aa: CAISEKSGTIEAFF; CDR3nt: TGTGCCATCAGTGAAAAGAGCGGGACCATTGAAGCTTTCTTT
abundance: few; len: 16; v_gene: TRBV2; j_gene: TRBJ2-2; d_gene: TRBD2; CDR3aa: CASKGWREENTGELFF; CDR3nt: TGTGCCAGCAAGGGTTGGCGGGAGGAGAACACCGGGGAGCTGTTTTTT
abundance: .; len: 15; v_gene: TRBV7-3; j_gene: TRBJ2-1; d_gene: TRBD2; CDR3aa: CASSTTGTSGNEQFF; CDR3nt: TGTGCCAGCAGCACGACCGGGACTAGCGGAAATGAGCAGTTCTTC
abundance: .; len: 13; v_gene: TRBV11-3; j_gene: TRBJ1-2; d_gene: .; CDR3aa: CASSVLGGYGYTF; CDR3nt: TGTGCCAGCAGCGTACTAGGAGGCTATGGCTACACCTTC
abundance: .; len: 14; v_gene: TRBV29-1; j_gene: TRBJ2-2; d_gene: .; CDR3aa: CSVLAPSNTGELFF; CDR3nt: TGCAGCGTGCTAGCCCCTTCGAACACCGGGGAGCTGTTTTTT
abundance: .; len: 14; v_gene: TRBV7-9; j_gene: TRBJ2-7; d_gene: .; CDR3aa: CASSHRVSSYEQYF; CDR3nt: TGTGCCAGCAGCCACCGGGTCTCATCCTACGAGCAGTACTTC
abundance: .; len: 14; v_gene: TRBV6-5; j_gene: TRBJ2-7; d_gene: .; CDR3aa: CASSYSTGLDEQYF; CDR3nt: TGTGCCAGCAGTTACTCGACGGGGTTGGACGAGCAGTACTTC
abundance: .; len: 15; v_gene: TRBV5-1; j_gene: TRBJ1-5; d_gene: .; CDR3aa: CASSLAHRDGQPQHF; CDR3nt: TGCGCCAGCAGCTTGGCTCACAGGGACGGTCAGCCCCAGCATTTT
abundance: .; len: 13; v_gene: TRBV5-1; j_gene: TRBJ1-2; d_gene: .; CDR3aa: CASSWAVNYGYTF; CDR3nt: TGCGCCAGCAGCTGGGCCGTGAACTATGGCTACACCTTC
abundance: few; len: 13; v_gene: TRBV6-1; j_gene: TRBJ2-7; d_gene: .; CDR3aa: CASSQQAGYEQYF; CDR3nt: TGTGCCAGCAGCCAGCAGGCGGGCTACGAGCAGTACTTC
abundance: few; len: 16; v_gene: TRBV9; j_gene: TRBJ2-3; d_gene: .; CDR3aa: CASSSVAGEYTDTQYF; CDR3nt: TGTGCCAGCAGCTCTGTAGCCGGGGAGTACACAGATACGCAGTATTTT
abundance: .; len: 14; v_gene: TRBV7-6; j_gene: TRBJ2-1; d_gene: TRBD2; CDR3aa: CASSRGLAGYEQFF; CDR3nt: TGTGCCAGCAGCCGAGGACTAGCGGGCTATGAGCAGTTCTTC
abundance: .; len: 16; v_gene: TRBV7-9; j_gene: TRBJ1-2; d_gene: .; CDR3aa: CASSLAGQQGDYGHTF; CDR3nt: TGTGCCAGCAGCTTAGCAGGACAGCAAGGTGACTATGGCCACACCTTC
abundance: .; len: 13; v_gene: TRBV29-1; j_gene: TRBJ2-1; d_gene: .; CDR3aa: CSVDRQQDNEQFF; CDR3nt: TGCAGCGTTGACCGACAACAGGACAATGAGCAGTTCTTC
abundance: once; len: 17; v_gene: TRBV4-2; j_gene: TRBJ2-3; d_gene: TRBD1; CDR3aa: CASSQGETGVRTDTQYF; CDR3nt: TGTGCCAGCAGCCAAGGAGAGACAGGGGTTAGAACAGATACGCAGTATTTT
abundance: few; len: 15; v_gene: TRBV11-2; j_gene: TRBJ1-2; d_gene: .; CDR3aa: CASSLHETGSRGYTF; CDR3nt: TGTGCCAGCAGCCTACACGAAACAGGGTCGAGGGGCTACACCTTC
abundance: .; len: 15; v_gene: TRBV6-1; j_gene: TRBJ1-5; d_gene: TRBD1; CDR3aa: CASGSQDRGLQPQHF; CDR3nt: TGTGCCAGCGGGTCCCAGGACAGGGGCCTTCAGCCCCAGCATTTT
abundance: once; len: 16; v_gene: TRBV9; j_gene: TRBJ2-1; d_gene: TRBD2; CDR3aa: CASSPRTSGSVYEQFF; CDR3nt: TGTGCCAGCAGCCCCCGGACTAGCGGGAGTGTCTATGAGCAGTTCTTC
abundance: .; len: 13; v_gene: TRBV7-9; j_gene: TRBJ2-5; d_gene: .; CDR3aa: CASSLAILETQYF; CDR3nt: TGTGCCAGCAGCTTAGCTATTCTCGAGACCCAGTACTTC
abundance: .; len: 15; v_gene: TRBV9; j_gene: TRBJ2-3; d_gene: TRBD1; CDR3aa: CASSVRDRATDTQYF; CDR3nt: TGTGCCAGCAGCGTCCGGGACAGGGCGACAGATACGCAGTATTTT
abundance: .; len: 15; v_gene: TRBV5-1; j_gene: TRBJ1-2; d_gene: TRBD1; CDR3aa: CASSFAGRGHHGYTF; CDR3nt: TGCGCCAGCAGCTTTGCGGGCAGGGGGCATCATGGCTACACCTTC
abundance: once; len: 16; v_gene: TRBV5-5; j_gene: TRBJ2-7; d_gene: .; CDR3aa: CASSLASRGRGFKQYF; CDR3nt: TGTGCCAGCAGCTTGGCCTCCCGGGGGAGGGGGTTCAAGCAGTACTTC
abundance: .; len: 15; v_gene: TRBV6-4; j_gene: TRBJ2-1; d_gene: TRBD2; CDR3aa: CASSDGTSEYNEQFF; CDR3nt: TGTGCCAGCAGTGACGGGACTAGCGAATACAATGAGCAGTTCTTC
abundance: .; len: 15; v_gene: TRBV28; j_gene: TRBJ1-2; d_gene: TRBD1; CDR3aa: CASTGDSQANYGYTF; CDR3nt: TGTGCCAGCACGGGGGACAGCCAAGCTAACTATGGCTACACCTTC
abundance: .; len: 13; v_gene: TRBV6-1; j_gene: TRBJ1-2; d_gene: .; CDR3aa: CASRKGEGYGYTF; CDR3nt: TGTGCCAGCAGGAAGGGAGAGGGCTATGGCTACACCTTC
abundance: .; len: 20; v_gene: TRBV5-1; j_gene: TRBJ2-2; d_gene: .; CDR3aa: CASSLVVTGGSLFVAGELFF; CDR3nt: TGCGCCAGCAGCTTGGTCGTGACGGGTGGGAGCCTCTTTGTCGCCGGGGAGCTGTTTTTT
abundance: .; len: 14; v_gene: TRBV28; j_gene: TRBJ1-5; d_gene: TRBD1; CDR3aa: CASSSGQGHQPQHF; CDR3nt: TGTGCCAGCAGTTCCGGACAGGGTCATCAGCCCCAGCATTTT